This is a list of T cell receptor beta chains from one sample in a study of cytomegalovirus exposure and HLA in healthy donors. Method: immunoSEQ multiplex PCR; TCRdb's copy keeps in-frame clones and lacks some. The sample includes 200,000 or so clones, 84% of them seen just once. Sequenced input: PBMCs. The receptors here all came from a woman between 45 and 65 years old in good health and CMV-seropositive. CDR3s include the opening cysteine and the closing phenylalanine or tryptophan. Each record gives: V gene, CDR3 protein.

v_gene: TRBV4-1; CDR3aa: CASSQEGQGVPNEKLFF
v_gene: TRBV4-1; CDR3aa: CASSRPGLTSYEQYF
v_gene: TRBV11-1; CDR3aa: CASSVTTSGYLNEQFF
v_gene: TRBV6-5; CDR3aa: CASKGQPTGELFF
v_gene: TRBV7-2; CDR3aa: CASSRGTGGDTEAFF
v_gene: TRBV11-3; CDR3aa: CASSLGLAGWNEQFF
v_gene: TRBV18; CDR3aa: CASSHRERYGYTF
v_gene: TRBV5-3; CDR3aa: CARSLVGVSVRETQYF
v_gene: TRBV9; CDR3aa: CASSVEGSRDEQYF
v_gene: TRBV12-5; CDR3aa: CASGLVRGTEAFF
v_gene: TRBV6-5; CDR3aa: CASSYGRGVVSKQYF
v_gene: TRBV9; CDR3aa: CASSPLGTGVVTQYF
v_gene: TRBV7-3; CDR3aa: CASSFAGGRDTQYF
v_gene: TRBV5-1; CDR3aa: CASSLGTGGSTDTQYF
v_gene: TRBV7-2; CDR3aa: CASSRDRDPNEKLFF
v_gene: TRBV6-5; CDR3aa: CASSYSGTGTNQPQHF
v_gene: TRBV7-9; CDR3aa: CASSLGAGGAYTDTQYF
v_gene: TRBV18; CDR3aa: CASSPELAGVTYEQYF
v_gene: TRBV28; CDR3aa: CASWGAGGRWTEAFF
v_gene: TRBV23-1; CDR3aa: CASSQKSGQYNEQFF
v_gene: TRBV30; CDR3aa: CACSGGAKNIQYF
v_gene: TRBV18; CDR3aa: CASSPQDGNTEAFF
v_gene: TRBV4-2; CDR3aa: CASSQDRTVEQFF
v_gene: TRBV18; CDR3aa: CASSPNGVRDTQYF
v_gene: TRBV9; CDR3aa: CASSVESSGLRGGEQFF
v_gene: TRBV28; CDR3aa: CASVQGGGNTIYF
v_gene: TRBV4-1; CDR3aa: CASSQGVMRGNEQFF
v_gene: TRBV6-4; CDR3aa: CASRGGKDTQYF
v_gene: TRBV7-3; CDR3aa: CASSDVTGWNTGELFF
v_gene: TRBV6-6; CDR3aa: CASSRTGPGYGYTF
v_gene: TRBV2; CDR3aa: CASSRQGRDQPQHF
v_gene: TRBV6-1; CDR3aa: CASSFEFSSTDTQYF
v_gene: TRBV19; CDR3aa: CASTDRGFYQPQHF
v_gene: TRBV28; CDR3aa: CASRNRGGGEQYF
v_gene: TRBV11-2; CDR3aa: CASSSQGQRTYEQYF
v_gene: TRBV9; CDR3aa: CASSVAPPGTVSYEQYF
v_gene: TRBV7-2; CDR3aa: CASSLDGSGGFADTQYF
v_gene: TRBV28; CDR3aa: CASSKSGVHNSNQPQHF
v_gene: TRBV6-6; CDR3aa: CASRPRDSNTEAFF
v_gene: TRBV29-1; CDR3aa: CSVDGRAQDTQYF
v_gene: TRBV5-4; CDR3aa: CASNRQGPNEKLFF
v_gene: TRBV6-5; CDR3aa: CASSYSSRAGNTEAFF
v_gene: TRBV4-1; CDR3aa: CASRNNEGIGYNEQFF
v_gene: TRBV7-9; CDR3aa: CASSLGAGNEQFF
v_gene: TRBV7-3; CDR3aa: CASSPLGGADGELFF
v_gene: TRBV6-1; CDR3aa: CASSERGLRSYEQYF